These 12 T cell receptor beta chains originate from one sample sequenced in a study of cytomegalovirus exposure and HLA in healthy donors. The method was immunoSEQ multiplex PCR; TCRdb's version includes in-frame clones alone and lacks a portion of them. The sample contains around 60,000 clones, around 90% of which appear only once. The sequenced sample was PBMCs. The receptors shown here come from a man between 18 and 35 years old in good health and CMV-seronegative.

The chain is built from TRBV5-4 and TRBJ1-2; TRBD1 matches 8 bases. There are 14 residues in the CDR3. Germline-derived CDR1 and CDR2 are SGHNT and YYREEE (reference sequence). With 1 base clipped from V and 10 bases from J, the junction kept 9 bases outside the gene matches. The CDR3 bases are TGTGCCAGCAGCTTGACCAGGACAGGGTCCGACTACACCTTC. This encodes CASSLTRTGSDYTF.

CDR3: CASSFSQVLNTEAFF. CDR3 nucleotide sequence: TGCGCCAGCAGCTTCAGCCAGGTTCTGAACACTGAAGCTTTCTTT. This sequence joins TRBV5-1 and TRBJ1-1; D is unresolved. V was pared by 2 bases and J by 0 bases, with 11 bases between. In germline, CDR1 is SGHRS, CDR2 YFSETQ. This CDR3 comprises 15 residues.

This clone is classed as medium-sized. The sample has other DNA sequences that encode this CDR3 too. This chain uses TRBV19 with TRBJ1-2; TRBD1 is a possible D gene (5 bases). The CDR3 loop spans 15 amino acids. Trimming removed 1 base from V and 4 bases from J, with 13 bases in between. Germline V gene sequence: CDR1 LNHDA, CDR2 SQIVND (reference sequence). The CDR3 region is CASSIGGDSVYGYTF. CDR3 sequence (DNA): TGTGCCAGTAGTATAGGAGGAGACAGCGTCTATGGCTACACCTTC.

The CDR3 reads CSVEERAGQGRVQYF. The CDR3, as DNA: TGCAGCGTTGAAGAGAGGGCGGGACAGGGTCGCGTGCAGTACTTC. This chain joins TRBV29-1 and TRBJ2-7; 9 bases match TRBD1. Trimming removed 0 bases from V and 9 bases from J; junction bases left unmatched: 12. The CDR3 is 15 residues long. Germline assignment: CDR1 SQVTM and CDR2 ANQGSEA.

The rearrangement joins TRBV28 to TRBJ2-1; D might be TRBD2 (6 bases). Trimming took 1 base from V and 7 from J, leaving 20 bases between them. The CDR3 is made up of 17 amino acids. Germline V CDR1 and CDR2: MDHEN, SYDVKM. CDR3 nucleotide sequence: TGTGCCAGCAGTTTATCCCGATGGGGGAGGCCAGATAATGAGCAGTTCTTC. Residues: CASSLSRWGRPDNEQFF.

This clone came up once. The CDR3 protein is CASSLEATEQFF. CDR3 nucleotides: TGTGCCAGCAGCTTAGAAGCGACTGAGCAGTTCTTC. The chain couples TRBV7-2 to TRBJ2-1, with D unresolved. The CDR3 has 12 residues. Trimming pared 1 base from V and 9 bases from J, leaving 7 bases between. Germline V gene sequence: CDR1 SGHTA, CDR2 FQGNSA.

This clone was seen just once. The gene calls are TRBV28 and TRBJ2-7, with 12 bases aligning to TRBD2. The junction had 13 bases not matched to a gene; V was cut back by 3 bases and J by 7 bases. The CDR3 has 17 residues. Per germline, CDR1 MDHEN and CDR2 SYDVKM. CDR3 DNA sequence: TGTGCCAGCAGTTTTCCCCCGACTAGCGGGGGCCGTTGGGAGCAGTACTTC. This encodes CASSFPPTSGGRWEQYF. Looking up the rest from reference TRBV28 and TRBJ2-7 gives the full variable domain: DVKVTQSSRYLVKRTGEKVFLECVQDMDHENMFWYRQDPGLGLRLIYFSYDVKMKEKGDIPEGYSVSREKKERFSLILESASTNQTSMYLCASSFPPTSGGRWEQYFGPGTRLTVT.

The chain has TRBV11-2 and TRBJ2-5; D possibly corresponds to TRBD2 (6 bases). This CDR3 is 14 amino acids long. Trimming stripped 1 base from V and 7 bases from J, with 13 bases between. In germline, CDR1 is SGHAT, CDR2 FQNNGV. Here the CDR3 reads CASSLAWGGRTQYF. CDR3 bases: TGTGCCAGCAGCTTAGCATGGGGAGGACGGACCCAGTACTTC.

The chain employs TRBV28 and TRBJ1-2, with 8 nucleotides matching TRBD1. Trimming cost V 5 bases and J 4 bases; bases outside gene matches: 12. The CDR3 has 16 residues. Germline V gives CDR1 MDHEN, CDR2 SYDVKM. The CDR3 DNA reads TGTGCCAGCAGTCAGGAACAGGGGGGCTTGATCTATGGCTACACCTTC. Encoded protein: CASSQEQGGLIYGYTF.

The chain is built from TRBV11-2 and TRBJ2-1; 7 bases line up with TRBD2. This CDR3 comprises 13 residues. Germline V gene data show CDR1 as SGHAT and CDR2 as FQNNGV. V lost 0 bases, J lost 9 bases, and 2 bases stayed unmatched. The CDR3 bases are TGTGCCAGCAGCTTAGAACCGGGAGGTGAGCAGTTCTTC. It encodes CASSLEPGGEQFF. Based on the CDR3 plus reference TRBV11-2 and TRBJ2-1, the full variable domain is EAGVAQSPRYKIIEKRQSVAFWCNPISGHATLYWYQQILGQGPKLLIQFQNNGVVDDSQLPKDRFSAERLKGVDSTLKIQPAKLEDSAVYLCASSLEPGGEQFFGPGTRLTVL.

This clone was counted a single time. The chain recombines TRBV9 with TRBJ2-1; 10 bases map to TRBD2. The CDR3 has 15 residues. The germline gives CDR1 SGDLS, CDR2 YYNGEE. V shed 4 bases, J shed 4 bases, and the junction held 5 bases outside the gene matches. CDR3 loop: CASSSWTSGYNEQFF. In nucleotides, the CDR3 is TGTGCCAGCAGCTCCTGGACTAGCGGTTACAATGAGCAGTTCTTC.

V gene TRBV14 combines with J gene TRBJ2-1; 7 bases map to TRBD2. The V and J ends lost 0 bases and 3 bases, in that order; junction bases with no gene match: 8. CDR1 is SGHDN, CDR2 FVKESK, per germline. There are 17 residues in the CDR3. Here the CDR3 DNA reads TGTGCCAGCAGCCAAGAAACGGGTTGGGGGGGCTACAATGAGCAGTTCTTC. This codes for CASSQETGWGGYNEQFF.